This TCR beta chain appears in the sequencing data of a study of T cell clonality in common variable immunodeficiency. Study outcomes and limitations: Compared with controls, CVID subjects had fewer shared TCRbeta clones. In common variable immunodeficiency, TCR beta chains reportedly carried fewer deletions and N-nucleotide insertions.

V gave up 0 bases and J gave up 2 bases, with 10 bases separating them. The CDR3 contains 14 residues. From germline, CDR1 is GTSNPN and CDR2 SVGIG (reference sequence). The table lists this clone with many counts. Its antigen is currently unknown. The read falls 3 residues short of the CDR3 end, and the missing part is taken from the germline J gene. Control and CVID samples contributed equal amounts of genomic DNA. Assay used: immunoSEQ multiplex PCR; TCRdb lists only in-frame clones, some missing. The sample contains approximately 52,000 clones, none of them singletons. The chain couples TRBV30 to TRBJ2-5; tentatively, D is TRBD1 (5 bases). The TCR was taken from a person aged 18 to 75 in good health. The source material was peripheral blood mononuclear cells. This CDR3 is CAWSVGVGQETQYF. CDR3 DNA (partial): TGTGCCTGGAGTGTAGGGGTGGGACAAGAGACC.